One T cell receptor beta chain is described in this entry. This table comes from immunoSEQ multiplex PCR, and its TCRdb copy is limited to in-frame clones, with some not included. The sample lists fewer than 90,000 clones, approximately 93% seen once, with about 0.26% in the top ten. The sample belongs to a study of technical replicates of blood from several donors. Germline V gene data show CDR1 as LNHDA and CDR2 as SQIVND (reference sequence). The CDR3 is made up of 15 amino acids. Germline trimming cut 5 bases from V and 0 bases from J; bases unmatched to any gene: 3. The rearrangement links TRBV19 to TRBJ1-3, with TRBD1 identical over 8 bases. This sequence was found in a human donor in good health. Sequences were obtained from T cells isolated from PBMCs. This CDR3 reads CASSAGGSSGNTIYF. The CDR3 nucleotides read TGTGCCAGTAGTGCAGGGGGCTCCTCTGGAAACACCATATATTTT. Full variable domain (missing parts from reference TRBV19 and TRBJ1-3): DGGITQSPKYLFRKEGQNVTLSCEQNLNHDAMYWYRQDPGQGLRLIYYSQIVNDFQKGDIAEGYSVSREKKESFPLTVTSAQKNPTAFYLCASSAGGSSGNTIYFGEGSWLTVV.